These 13 T cell receptor beta chains came from one sample sequenced in a study of blood T cell repertoires in COVID-19. Sequencing was performed with immunoSEQ multiplex PCR; in TCRdb, only in-frame clones are kept and a portion is missing. The sample lists roughly 240,000 clones, 86% occurring once. The specimen was peripheral blood. The receptor source for this set is a woman aged 25 to 39 who had recovered from COVID-19.

The chain is built from TRBV5-4 and TRBJ1-2, with D hard to call. V was shortened by 4 bases and J by 0 bases, with 10 bases between the two germline ends. CDR1 is SGHNT, CDR2 YYREEE, per germline (reference sequence). The CDR3 consists of 14 residues. The CDR3: CASSGGPANYGYTF. CDR3 nucleotides: TGTGCCAGCAGCGGCGGGCCAGCTAACTATGGCTACACCTTC.

Only a few counts were recorded for this clone. The chain is built from TRBV5-1 and TRBJ2-3, with TRBD2 as a possible D gene (5 bases). CDR1 is SGHRS and CDR2 is YFSETQ in the germline V gene. The CDR3 contains 15 residues. The V and J ends lost 2 bases and 0 bases respectively, with 10 bases between them. The CDR3 DNA reads as TGCGCCAGCAGCTTTTGGGAGCTTAGCACAGATACGCAGTATTTT. The encoded protein is CASSFWELSTDTQYF.

The chain couples TRBV19 to TRBJ1-4; TRBD1 matches at 11 bases. V was pared by 8 bases and J by 0 bases, with 5 bases of the junction left unmatched. The CDR3 is 16 residues long. Germline V lookup: CDR1 LNHDA, CDR2 SQIVND (reference sequence). The CDR3, as DNA: TGTGCCAGTGGACAGGGGGCGTCGGCAACTAATGAAAAACTGTTTTTT. It translates to CASGQGASATNEKLFF.

V usage is TRBV12-3 or TRBV12-4 and J usage is TRBJ1-1; D ambiguous. Trimming removed 6 bases at V and 7 bases at J, with 9 bases between. This CDR3 is built from 11 residues. The CDR3 DNA is TGTGCCAGCAGCAGCGCGAGTGAAGCTTTCTTT. Translating it yields CASSSASEAFF.

Details on this clone: Distinct nucleotide sequences in the sample also encode this CDR3. The CDR3 DNA is TGCGCCAGCAGCTCGGAAGGAGCAACTAATGAAAAACTGTTTTTT. Protein sequence: CASSSEGATNEKLFF. The chain recombines TRBV5-1 with TRBJ1-4; D not certain. The CDR3 covers 15 residues. Germline V gene data show CDR1 as SGHRS and CDR2 as YFSETQ. Trimming stripped 3 bases from V and 0 bases from J, with 9 bases between. The whole variable domain, remainder taken from reference TRBV5-1 and TRBJ1-4, is KAGVTQTPRYLIKTRGQQVTLSCSPISGHRSVSWYQQTPGQGLQFLFEYFSETQRNKGNFPGRFSGRQFSNSRSEMNVSTLELGDSALYLCASSSEGATNEKLFFGSGTQLSVL.

The chain joins TRBV11-2 to TRBJ2-7; the match to TRBD2 covers 13 bases. Per the germline V gene, CDR1 is SGHAT and CDR2 is FQNNGV. V was pared by 2 bases and J by 4 bases, with 8 bases of the junction left unmatched. This CDR3 has 17 amino acids. CDR3 amino acids: CASSLTSGGAATYEQYF. CDR3 nucleotides: TGTGCCAGCAGCTTAACTAGCGGGGGGGCGGCGACATACGAGCAGTACTTC.

The chain uses TRBV7-2 and TRBJ2-3; 12 nucleotides agree with TRBD2. Germline CDR1 is SGHTA and CDR2 is FQGNSA. V lost 5 bases to trimming and J lost 5 bases; unmatched junction nucleotides: 8. This CDR3 has 16 amino acids. CDR3 DNA sequence: TGTGCCAGCAGCCAGCTAGCGGGGGGGCCACTAGATACGCAGTATTTT. Its translation: CASSQLAGGPLDTQYF.

The rearrangement links TRBV6-5 to TRBJ2-3, with TRBD2 as a possible D gene (6 bases). CDR3 length: 15 residues. Germline V lookup: CDR1 MNHEY, CDR2 SVGAGI. V lost 2 bases, J lost 1 base, and 10 bases lay in between. The CDR3 coding sequence is TGTGCCAGCAGTTACGCATCTAGCGGCACAGATACGCAGTATTTT. It is translated as CASSYASSGTDTQYF.

This chain links TRBV7-9 with TRBJ2-3, with D tentatively TRBD2 (5 bases). CDR1 is SEHNR, CDR2 FQNEAQ, per germline (reference sequence). Deletions cut 7 bases from V and 1 base from J, with 18 bases between. The CDR3 consists of 16 residues. This CDR3 is CASTFVALLGTDTQYF. CDR3 DNA: TGTGCCAGCACCTTTGTAGCGTTGTTAGGCACAGATACGCAGTATTTT.

V and J are TRBV19 and TRBJ2-7; 10 bases map to TRBD1. Per germline, CDR1 LNHDA and CDR2 SQIVND (reference sequence). CDR3 length equals 20 residues. V lost 5 bases and J lost 2; bases outside the gene matches: 21. CDR3 region: CASSARPMPGQGSHPYEQYF. CDR3 DNA sequence: TGTGCCAGTAGTGCCCGACCGATGCCGGGACAGGGGAGCCACCCCTACGAGCAGTACTTC.

The chain recombines TRBV12-3 or TRBV12-4 with TRBJ2-7; 7 bases agree with TRBD2. The CDR3 is made up of 10 amino acids. The CDR3 here is CARRSGGPRV. CDR3 bases: TGTGCCAGGAGGTCGGGAGGCCCCCGCGTC.

J is TRBJ2-3 and V is TRBV5-4; 14 bases align to TRBD2. Germline V gene sequence: CDR1 SGHNT, CDR2 YYREEE (reference sequence). The CDR3 loop spans 15 amino acids. Germline trimming cut 5 bases from V and 6 bases from J; bases unmatched to any gene: 5. The CDR3 protein is CASRGLAGAVDTQYF. The CDR3 nucleotides read TGTGCCAGCAGGGGACTAGCGGGGGCGGTGGATACGCAGTATTTT.

The chain couples TRBV5-4 to TRBJ1-3, with TRBD1 identical over 9 bases. This CDR3 region has 16 residues. Germline V gene sequence: CDR1 SGHNT, CDR2 YYREEE (reference sequence). V dropped 4 bases and J dropped 2; count of bases not matched to a gene: 7. The chain's CDR3 is CASSPGQGRAGNTIYF. In DNA, the CDR3 is TGTGCCAGCAGCCCTGGACAGGGGAGGGCTGGAAACACCATATATTTT.